These 32 T cell receptor beta chains share one sample of origin, sequenced in a study of memory CD4+ T cells and cytomegalovirus serostatus. Single viable CD3+CD4+CD8-CD45RO+ cells were sorted as the memory CD4+ T cells. The method was immunoSEQ multiplex PCR; TCRdb's version includes in-frame clones alone and lacks a portion of them. The table lists about 46,000 clones, around four fifths of them singletons. Specimen: memory CD4+ T cells from blood. The receptor set was obtained from an adult in good health and CMV-seronegative.

The chain has TRBV18 and TRBJ2-1; tentatively, D is TRBD1 (6 bases). Germline CDR1 is KGHSH and CDR2 is LQKENI. The CDR3 length is 16 residues. The ends were cut back, 3 bases at V and 1 base at J, with 13 bases in the middle. CDR3 residues: CASSPTRGSSYNEQFF. CDR3 in DNA: TGTGCCAGCTCACCGACCAGGGGCTCTTCCTACAATGAGCAGTTCTTC.

The chain is built from TRBV5-1 and TRBJ2-1; D may be TRBD2 (6 bases). Trimming cost V 4 bases and J 5 bases, with 19 bases left between them. The germline CDR1 and CDR2 sequences are SGHRS and YFSETQ. The CDR3 length is 16 residues. The chain's CDR3 is CASSVRGAGGDNEQFF. CDR3 nucleotides: TGCGCCAGCAGCGTTAGGGGCGCCGGCGGGGACAATGAGCAGTTCTTC.

The table lists this clone with a count of one. The gene calls are TRBV7-3 and TRBJ2-1; 10 nucleotides agree with TRBD1. V gave up 5 bases and J gave up 10 bases; unmatched junction bases: 11. This CDR3 has 15 amino acids. The V gene's germline CDR1 is SGHTA and CDR2 FQGTGA. DNA of the CDR3: TGTGCCAGCAGCCCTCAGACAGGGGGCATTTTCGAGCAGTTCTTC. This sequence encodes CASSPQTGGIFEQFF.

V usage is TRBV2 and J usage is TRBJ1-4; D possibly corresponds to TRBD1 (5 bases). This CDR3 contains 15 residues. V lost 7 bases and J 3 bases, leaving 15 bases between the germline ends. From germline, CDR1 is SNHLY and CDR2 FYNNEI. CDR3 DNA sequence: TGTGCCAGCAATCTACCGGGGCCGGCTAATGAAAAACTGTTTTTT. The encoded protein is CASNLPGPANEKLFF.

This chain links TRBV2 with TRBJ2-7, with 9 bases fitting TRBD1. Germline CDR1 reads SNHLY; CDR2 reads FYNNEI. CDR3 length: 16 residues. J gave up 1 base and V 5 bases, and 9 bases lay outside the gene matches. CDR3 sequence: CASSNTWGQGSYEQYF. In DNA, the CDR3 is TGTGCCAGCAGTAACACATGGGGACAGGGATCCTACGAGCAGTACTTC.

V and J are TRBV28 and TRBJ2-5; 9 nucleotides align to TRBD2. This CDR3 is built from 14 residues. Trimming removed 5 bases from V and 6 bases from J; junction bases left unmatched: 7. Germline lookup yields CDR1 MDHEN and CDR2 SYDVKM. The CDR3 DNA sequence: TGTGCCAGCAGTCCGCGGGGGGGGATCCAGACCCAGTACTTC. Translating gives CASSPRGGIQTQYF.

The chain is built from TRBV7-2 and TRBJ1-1; maybe TRBD1 (5 bases). The germline V gene encodes CDR1 SGHTA and CDR2 FQGNSA. CDR3 length: 13 residues. V dropped 1 base and J dropped 7 bases, with 10 bases sitting between them. CDR3 in amino acids: CASSLGGDFEAFF. The DNA for the CDR3 is TGTGCCAGCAGCTTAGGAGGGGACTTTGAAGCTTTCTTT.

This clone appeared once. The chain couples TRBV27 to TRBJ1-5, with a weak D call TRBD1 (6 bases). This CDR3 has 14 residues. CDR1 and CDR2 (germline): MNHEY, SMNVEV (reference sequence). The V end lost 7 bases, the J end lost 3 bases, and 13 bases lay between the germline ends. The CDR3 DNA reads as TGTGCCAGCACCCGCTCGGGGGCCAATCAGCCCCAGCATTTT. Protein sequence: CASTRSGANQPQHF.

V is TRBV29-1 and J is TRBJ1-4, with D maybe TRBD1 (6 bases). In germline, CDR1 is SQVTM, CDR2 ANQGSEA. The length of the CDR3 is 12 residues. V was pared by 6 bases and J by 5 bases, with 10 bases between. The CDR3 loop reads CSVGTQNEKLFF. The DNA of the CDR3 is TGCAGCGTCGGGACACAGAATGAAAAACTGTTTTTT.

In this sample, this clone turned up a few times. V usage is TRBV5-4 and J usage is TRBJ1-1; no reliable D call. Trimming took off 4 bases at V and 0 bases at J, with 16 bases between the two ends. Germline assignment: CDR1 SGHNT and CDR2 YYREEE (reference sequence). The CDR3 runs 16 residues. In DNA, the CDR3 is TGTGCCAGCAGCCCGGAGCCCGGGCGAATGAACACTGAAGCTTTCTTT. Translated: CASSPEPGRMNTEAFF.

The rearrangement uses TRBV7-6 and TRBJ2-1; TRBD2 agrees at 8 bases. The length of the CDR3 is 18 residues. Germline values: CDR1 SGHVS, CDR2 FNYEAQ. The V gene end was trimmed by 5 bases and the J gene end by 2 bases; junction bases not matched to a gene: 14. The CDR3 reads CASSPEGGGGQAYNEQFF. The CDR3 DNA reads as TGTGCCAGCAGCCCAGAGGGAGGCGGGGGGCAGGCCTACAATGAGCAGTTCTTC.

This rearrangement joins TRBV4-1 to TRBJ2-3; D remains unclear. The CDR3 is 13 residues long. Germline values: CDR1 MGHRA, CDR2 YSYEKL. V was pared by 2 bases and J by 2 bases, with 5 bases between. The CDR3, as DNA: TGCGCCAGCAGCCAACGGGTCACAGATACGCAGTATTTT. Protein sequence: CASSQRVTDTQYF.

The genes are TRBV6-1 and TRBJ1-2, with 8 bases identical to TRBD1. The germline V gene encodes CDR1 MNHNS and CDR2 SASEGT. This CDR3 is built from 11 residues. In nucleotides, the CDR3 is TGTCTGACAGGGGATTCCTATGGCTACACCTTC. Translation: CLTGDSYGYTF.

V is TRBV7-2 and J is TRBJ2-1, with D perhaps given as TRBD1 or TRBD2 (5 bases each). Trimming left V 0 bases short and J 10 bases short, with 10 bases between. Germline V gene lookup returns CDR1 SGHTA and CDR2 FQGNSA. The CDR3 has 13 residues. CDR3 nucleotides: TGTGCCAGCAGCTTAGCTGGGGGACCGGAGCAGTTCTTC. Translation gives CASSLAGGPEQFF.

The chain carries TRBV6-1 and TRBJ1-4; D might be TRBD1 (6 bases). Trimming took off 7 bases at V and 2 bases at J, with 14 bases between the two ends. CDR1 and CDR2 from the germline V gene are MNHNS and SASEGT. This CDR3 region has 15 residues. Written as DNA, the CDR3 is TGTGCCAGCAAGAGAACAGGGATCACTAATGAAAAACTGTTTTTT. Translating it yields CASKRTGITNEKLFF.

The table lists this clone with a count of one. The chain uses TRBV21-1 and TRBJ1-1; no check of the table's D call, TRBD1, against the DNA was made. TRBV21-1 is classified as a pseudogene. CDR3 length equals 16 residues. This chain's CDR3 is CASSKELGTGGTEAFF. Here the CDR3 DNA reads TGTGCCAGCAGCAAAGAGCTTGGGACAGGGGGCACTGAAGCTTTCTTT.

J is TRBJ2-5 and V is TRBV9, with 15 bases aligning to TRBD2. CDR1 and CDR2 (germline): SGDLS, YYNGEE. The CDR3 loop spans 21 amino acids. V shed 4 bases and J 0 bases; nucleotides not matched to a gene: 16. CDR3 nucleotides: TGTGCCAGCAGCAAGACCCCGGGACTAGCGGGGGGTAACAGGTACCAAGAGACCCAGTACTTC. This codes for CASSKTPGLAGGNRYQETQYF.

In nucleotides, the CDR3 is TGCAGCGTTGAGGGCATCAAGAGCTCCTACAATGAGCAGTTCTTC. It encodes CSVEGIKSSYNEQFF. The V call is TRBV29-1, the J call TRBJ2-1; D uncertain. CDR3 length: 15 residues. Germline values: CDR1 SQVTM, CDR2 ANQGSEA. Trimming took 3 bases from V and 0 from J, leaving 12 bases between them.

This chain links TRBV6-5 with TRBJ1-2; D may be TRBD1 (5 bases). CDR1 MNHEY and CDR2 SVGAGI come from the germline V gene. This CDR3 has 14 residues. Deletions cut 6 bases from V and 6 bases from J, with 17 bases between. CDR3 loop: CASRIPGEVHGYTF. The CDR3 region has the DNA TGTGCCAGCAGAATACCGGGGGAGGTCCATGGCTACACCTTC.

This chain joins TRBV27 and TRBJ1-2; no definite D call. This CDR3 comprises 16 residues. V lost 0 bases to trimming and J lost 4 bases, with 15 bases between them. Germline CDR1 reads MNHEY; CDR2 reads SMNVEV (reference sequence). For the CDR3, the DNA is TGTGCCAGCAGTTTATCGGGAGGAAAGCAATTCTATGGCTACACCTTC. Protein sequence: CASSLSGGKQFYGYTF.

The chain joins TRBV15 to TRBJ1-2, with D unclear. In germline, CDR1 is LNHNV, CDR2 YYDKDF (reference sequence). This CDR3 region has 19 residues. Trimming left V 4 bases short and J 3 bases short, with 27 bases between. CDR3 loop: CATSTRQDGVGAPDYGYTF. CDR3 coding DNA: TGTGCCACCAGCACTCGGCAGGACGGGGTTGGTGCTCCAGACTATGGCTACACCTTC.

The V call is TRBV11-2, the J call TRBJ1-6; no firm D call. Per germline, CDR1 SGHAT and CDR2 FQNNGV. V dropped 3 bases and J dropped 9 bases, with 9 bases sitting between them. The CDR3 is 13 residues long. The CDR3 region has the DNA TGTGCCAGCAGCTTCGGGGATTCTTCACCCCTCCACTTT. This translates into CASSFGDSSPLHF.

This clone was picked up one time. The chain joins TRBV5-6 to TRBJ1-2, with TRBD1 as a possible D gene (5 bases). V lost 2 bases and J 4 bases, leaving 15 bases between the germline ends. The CDR3 loop spans 15 amino acids. Per the germline V gene, CDR1 is SGHDT and CDR2 is YYEEEE. The CDR3 is CASSLTQGTSYGYTF. The DNA for the CDR3 is TGTGCCAGCAGCTTAACCCAGGGAACCTCCTATGGCTACACCTTC.

The rearrangement links TRBV10-1 to TRBJ2-5, with 8 nucleotides matching TRBD1. Germline CDR1 WNHNN, CDR2 SYGVQD (reference sequence). J lost 2 bases, V lost 2 bases, and 4 bases had no gene match. CDR3 size: 15 residues. The CDR3 is CASSEDRGFQETQYF. The CDR3 DNA reads TGCGCCAGCAGTGAGGACAGGGGATTTCAAGAGACCCAGTACTTC.

This chain connects TRBV14 to TRBJ1-1, with 7 bases that match TRBD1. CDR3 length: 16 residues. Trimming at V came to 4 bases and at J to 4 bases, leaving 12 bases not matched to a gene. Germline assignment: CDR1 SGHDN and CDR2 FVKESK. This chain's CDR3 is CASSPLKGGWGTEAFF. The CDR3 DNA sequence: TGTGCCAGCAGCCCCTTGAAAGGGGGCTGGGGCACTGAAGCTTTCTTT. Complete variable domain (other parts from reference TRBV14 and TRBJ1-1): EAGVTQFPSHSVIEKGQTVTLRCDPISGHDNLYWYRRVMGKEIKFLLHFVKESKQDESGMPNNRFLAERTGGTYSTLKVQPAELEDSGVYFCASSPLKGGWGTEAFFGQGTRLTVV.

This clone appeared a few times. This chain connects TRBV15 to TRBJ1-4; D is undetermined. The CDR3 totals 15 residues. V was pared by 1 base and J by 8 bases, with 14 bases between. Germline assignment: CDR1 LNHNV and CDR2 YYDKDF (reference sequence). The CDR3 DNA reads TGTGCCACCAGCAGAGGGGGATCGGGAAAGGAAAAACTGTTTTTT. Its protein is CATSRGGSGKEKLFF.

This rearrangement joins TRBV30 to TRBJ2-3; 10 bases fit TRBD1. Germline values: CDR1 GTSNPN, CDR2 SVGIG (reference sequence). This CDR3 spans 15 amino acids. V lost 2 bases and J lost 4; bases outside the gene matches: 6. The CDR3 spells CAWSMGTGAPDTQYF. CDR3 coding DNA: TGTGCCTGGAGTATGGGGACAGGGGCACCAGATACGCAGTATTTT.

The rearrangement links TRBV7-3 to TRBJ2-1, with unresolved D. The CDR3 is made up of 13 amino acids. V dropped 2 bases and J dropped 11 bases, with 13 bases sitting between them. In germline, CDR1 is SGHTA, CDR2 FQGTGA. In DNA, the CDR3 is TGTGCCAGCAGCTTAGACCTGGGGTCGAAGCAGTTCTTC. Protein: CASSLDLGSKQFF.

J is TRBJ1-1 and V is TRBV6-6; TRBD1 matches at 9 bases. The junction had 2 bases not matched to a gene; V was cut back by 5 bases and J by 1 base. Germline lookup yields CDR1 MNHNY and CDR2 SVGAGI (reference sequence). CDR3 length: 14 residues. This CDR3 reads CASSQGQGNTEAFF. The CDR3 DNA is TGTGCCAGCAGTCAGGGACAGGGGAACACTGAAGCTTTCTTT.

This clone appeared a few times. The chain employs TRBV4-1 and TRBJ1-4; D gene ambiguous. Per the germline V gene, CDR1 is MGHRA and CDR2 is YSYEKL. The CDR3 is made up of 17 amino acids. V shed 0 bases and J shed 3 bases, with 14 bases lying between them. Written as DNA, the CDR3 is TGCGCCAGCAGCCAAGAGTCGGGCAGGCTGGCTAATGAAAAACTGTTTTTT. This codes for CASSQESGRLANEKLFF.

The chain joins TRBV9 to TRBJ1-1, with a weak D call TRBD1 (5 bases). Trimming removed 2 bases at V and 3 bases at J, with 14 bases between. CDR1 and CDR2 (germline): SGDLS, YYNGEE. The CDR3 length is 15 residues. CDR3 amino acids: CASSVTATRDTEAFF. In DNA form, the CDR3 reads TGTGCCAGCAGCGTGACAGCTACTAGGGACACTGAAGCTTTCTTT.

The rearrangement joins TRBV5-4 to TRBJ2-2, with 12 nucleotides matching TRBD1. The CDR3 loop spans 17 amino acids. Germline V gives CDR1 SGHNT, CDR2 YYREEE (reference sequence). With V trimmed by 5 bases and J by 7 bases, 12 bases remained unmatched. CDR3 in DNA: TGTGCCAGCAGTCCGCCGGGACAGGGGGCAGTTAACGGGGAGCTGTTTTTT. It encodes CASSPPGQGAVNGELFF.